Sequencing of this TCR beta chain was carried out in a study of T cell responses to AZD1222 COVID-19 vaccine. Study outcomes and limitations: With dominance at 160-218 and 743-854, vaccine-associated CD4 TCRs spanned spike.

Profiled with immunoSEQ multiplex PCR; TCRdb holds only in-frame clones, not every one. The data contain 120,000 to 150,000 clones, 90% of them singletons. The V end lost 2 bases, the J end lost 0 bases, and 8 bases lay between the germline ends. Germline lookup yields CDR1 MNHEY and CDR2 SMNVEV (reference sequence). This CDR3 is built from 14 residues. Comments on this clone: What it binds is not known.

The specimen comprised peripheral blood, sampled on day 0 of AZD1222 vaccination. The chain joins TRBV27 to TRBJ2-7, with TRBD1 as a possible D gene (5 bases). This receptor was identified in an adult in good health. CDR3: CASSLRGTSYEQYF. Here the CDR3 DNA reads TGTGCCAGCAGTTTAAGGGGAACCTCCTACGAGCAGTACTTC.